This T cell receptor (beta chain) was profiled in a study of blood T cell repertoires in COVID-19. Germline V CDR1 and CDR2: SGHDT, YYEEEE. With V trimmed by 2 bases and J by 4 bases, 11 bases remained unmatched. The CDR3 totals 16 residues. Some clones are missing from TCRdb's copy, which holds only in-frame ones; the method was immunoSEQ multiplex PCR. The sample includes some 250,000 clones, roughly 88% seen only once; the top ten take 9% to 15%. The chain is built from TRBV5-6 and TRBJ2-5; 7 bases fit TRBD2. Sequences were obtained from peripheral blood. The source of this sequence is a man aged 80 or over with acute or convalescent COVID-19. In DNA, the CDR3 is TGTGCCAGCAGCTTTCGATTATTGCGGGGGAGAGAGACCCAGTACTTC. Its protein product is CASSFRLLRGRETQYF. Together with reference TRBV5-6 and TRBJ2-5, the CDR3 gives the full variable domain: DAGVTQSPTHLIKTRGQQVTLRCSPKSGHDTVSWYQQALGQGPQFIFQYYEEEERQRGNFPDRFSGHQFPNYSSELNVNALLLGDSALYLCASSFRLLRGRETQYFGPGTRLLVL.